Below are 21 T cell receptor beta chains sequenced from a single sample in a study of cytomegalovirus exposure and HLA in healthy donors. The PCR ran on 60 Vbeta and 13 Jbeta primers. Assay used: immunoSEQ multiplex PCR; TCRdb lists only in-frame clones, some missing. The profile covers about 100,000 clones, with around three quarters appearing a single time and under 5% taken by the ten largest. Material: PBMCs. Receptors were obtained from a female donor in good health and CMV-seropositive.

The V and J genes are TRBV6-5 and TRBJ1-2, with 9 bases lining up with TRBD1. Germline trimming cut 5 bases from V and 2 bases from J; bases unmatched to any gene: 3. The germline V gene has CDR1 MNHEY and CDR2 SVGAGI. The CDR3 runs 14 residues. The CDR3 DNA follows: TGTGCCAGCAGTCCGGACAGGGGCAACTATGGCTACACCTTC. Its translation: CASSPDRGNYGYTF.

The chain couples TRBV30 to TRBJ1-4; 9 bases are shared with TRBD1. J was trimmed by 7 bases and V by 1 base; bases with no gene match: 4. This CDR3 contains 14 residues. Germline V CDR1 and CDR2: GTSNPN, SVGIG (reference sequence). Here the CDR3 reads CAWSGSTGGEKLFF. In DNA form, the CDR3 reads TGTGCCTGGAGTGGCTCGACAGGGGGTGAAAAACTGTTTTTT.

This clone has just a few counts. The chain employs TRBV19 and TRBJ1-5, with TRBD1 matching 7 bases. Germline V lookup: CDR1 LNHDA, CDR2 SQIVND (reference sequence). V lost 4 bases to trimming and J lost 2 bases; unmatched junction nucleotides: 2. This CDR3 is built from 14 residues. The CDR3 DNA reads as TGTGCCAGTAGTACCGACAGGGGCAATCAGCCCCAGCATTTT. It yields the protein CASSTDRGNQPQHF.

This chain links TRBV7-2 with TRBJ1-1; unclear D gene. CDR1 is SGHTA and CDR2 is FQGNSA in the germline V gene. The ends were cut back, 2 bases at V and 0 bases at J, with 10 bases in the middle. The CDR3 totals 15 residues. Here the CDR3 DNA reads TGTGCCAGCAGCTTACCTGGGCCCCTGAACACTGAAGCTTTCTTT. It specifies CASSLPGPLNTEAFF. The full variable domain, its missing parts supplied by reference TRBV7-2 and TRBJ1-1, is GAGVSQSPSNKVTEKGKDVELRCDPISGHTALYWYRQSLGQGLEFLIYFQGNSAPDKSGLPSDRFSAERTGGSVSTLTIQRTQQEDSAVYLCASSLPGPLNTEAFFGQGTRLTVV.

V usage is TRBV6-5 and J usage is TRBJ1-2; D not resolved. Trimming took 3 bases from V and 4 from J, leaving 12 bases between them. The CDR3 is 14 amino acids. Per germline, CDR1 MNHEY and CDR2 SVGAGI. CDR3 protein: CASSYRGRTYGYTF. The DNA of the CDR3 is TGTGCCAGCAGTTATAGAGGGAGGACCTATGGCTACACCTTC.

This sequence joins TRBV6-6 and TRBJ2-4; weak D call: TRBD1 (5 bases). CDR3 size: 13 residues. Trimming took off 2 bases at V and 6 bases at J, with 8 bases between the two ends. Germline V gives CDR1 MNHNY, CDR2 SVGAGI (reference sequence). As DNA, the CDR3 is TGTGCCAGCAGTTACCAGGGCGTAAACATTCAGTACTTC. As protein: CASSYQGVNIQYF.

Here the CDR3 reads CASSLAGADTQYF. CDR3 DNA sequence: TGTGCCAGCAGCTTAGCGGGAGCAGATACGCAGTATTTT. The V call is TRBV7-8, the J call TRBJ2-3, with D tentatively TRBD2 (5 bases). The ends were cut back, 0 bases at V and 4 bases at J, with 5 bases in the middle. Germline V gene sequence: CDR1 SGHVS, CDR2 FQNEAQ. The CDR3 extends over 13 amino acids.

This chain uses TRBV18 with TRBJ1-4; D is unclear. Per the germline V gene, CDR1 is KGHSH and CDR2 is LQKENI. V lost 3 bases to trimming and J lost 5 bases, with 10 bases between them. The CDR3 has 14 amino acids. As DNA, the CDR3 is TGTGCCAGCTCACCTTCCATCCTAAATGAAAAACTGTTTTTT. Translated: CASSPSILNEKLFF.

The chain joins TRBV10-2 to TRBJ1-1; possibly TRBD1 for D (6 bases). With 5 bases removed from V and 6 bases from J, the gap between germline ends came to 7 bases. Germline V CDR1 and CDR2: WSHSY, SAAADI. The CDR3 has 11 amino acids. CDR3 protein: CASSKGAEAFF. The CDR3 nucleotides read TGCGCCAGCAGTAAGGGGGCTGAAGCTTTCTTT.

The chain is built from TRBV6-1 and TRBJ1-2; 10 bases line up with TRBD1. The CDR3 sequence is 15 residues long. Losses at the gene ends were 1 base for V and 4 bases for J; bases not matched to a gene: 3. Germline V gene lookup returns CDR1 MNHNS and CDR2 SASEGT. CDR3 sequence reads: CASSEGGQGIYGYTF. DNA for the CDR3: TGTGCCAGCAGTGAAGGGGGACAGGGGATCTATGGCTACACCTTC.

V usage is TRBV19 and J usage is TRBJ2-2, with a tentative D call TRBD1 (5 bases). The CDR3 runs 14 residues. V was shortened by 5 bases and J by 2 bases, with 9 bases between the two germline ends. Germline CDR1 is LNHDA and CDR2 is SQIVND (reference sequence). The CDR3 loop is CASSSDRNTGELFF. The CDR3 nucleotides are TGTGCCAGTAGTTCCGACAGAAACACCGGGGAGCTGTTTTTT.

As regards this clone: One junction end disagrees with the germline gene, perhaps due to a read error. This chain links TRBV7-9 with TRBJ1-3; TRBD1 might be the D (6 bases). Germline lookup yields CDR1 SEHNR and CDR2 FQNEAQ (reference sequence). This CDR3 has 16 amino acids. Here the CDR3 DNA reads TGTTCCAGCAGCCACGAAGTCACAGGGTCTGGAAACACCATATATTTT. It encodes CSSSHEVTGSGNTIYF.

CDR3 nucleotide sequence: TGTGCCAGTAGTATAGTCGACAGGGAATCCACCGGGGAGCTGTTTTTT. It specifies CASSIVDRESTGELFF. The chain recombines TRBV19 with TRBJ2-2; the match to TRBD1 covers 7 bases. J lost 4 bases, V lost 1 base, and 6 bases had no gene match. Germline CDR1 is LNHDA and CDR2 is SQIVND (reference sequence). The CDR3 length is 16 residues.

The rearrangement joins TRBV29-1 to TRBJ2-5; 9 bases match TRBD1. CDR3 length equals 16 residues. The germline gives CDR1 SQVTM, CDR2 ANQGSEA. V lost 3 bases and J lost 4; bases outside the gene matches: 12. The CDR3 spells CSVEPGGQGRGETQYF. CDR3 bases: TGCAGCGTTGAGCCGGGTGGACAGGGGCGAGGAGAGACCCAGTACTTC.

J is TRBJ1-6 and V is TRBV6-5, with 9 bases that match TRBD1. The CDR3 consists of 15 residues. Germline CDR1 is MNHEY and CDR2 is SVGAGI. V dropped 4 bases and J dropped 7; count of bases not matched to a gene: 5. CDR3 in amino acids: CASSSGTGLNSPLHF. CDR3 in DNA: TGTGCCAGCAGTTCCGGGACAGGGCTCAATTCACCCCTCCACTTT.

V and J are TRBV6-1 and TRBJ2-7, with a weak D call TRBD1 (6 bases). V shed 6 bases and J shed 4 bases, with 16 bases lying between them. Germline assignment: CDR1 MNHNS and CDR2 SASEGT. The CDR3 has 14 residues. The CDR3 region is CASRPTLGTYEQYF. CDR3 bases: TGTGCCAGCAGACCCACTTTAGGGACATACGAGCAGTACTTC.

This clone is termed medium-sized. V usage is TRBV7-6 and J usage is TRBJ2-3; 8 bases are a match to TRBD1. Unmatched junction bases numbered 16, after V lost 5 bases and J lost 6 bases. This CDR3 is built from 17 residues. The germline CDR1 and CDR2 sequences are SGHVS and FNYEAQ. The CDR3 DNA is TGTGCCAGCAGCACCCACCGGACAGGGTATAGTGCGGATACGCAGTATTTT. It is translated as CASSTHRTGYSADTQYF.

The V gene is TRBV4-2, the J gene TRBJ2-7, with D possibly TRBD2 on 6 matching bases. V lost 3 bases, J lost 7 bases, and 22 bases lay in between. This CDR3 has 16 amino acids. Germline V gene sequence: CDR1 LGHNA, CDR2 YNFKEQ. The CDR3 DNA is TGTGCCAGCAGCCAGGGGGACCGAGATCGGGGGAGGGAGCAGTACTTC. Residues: CASSQGDRDRGREQYF.

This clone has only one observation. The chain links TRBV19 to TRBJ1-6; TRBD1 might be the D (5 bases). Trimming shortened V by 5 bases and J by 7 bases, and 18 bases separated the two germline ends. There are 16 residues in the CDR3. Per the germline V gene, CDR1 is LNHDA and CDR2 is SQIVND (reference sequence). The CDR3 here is CASSPPTVMGNSPLHF. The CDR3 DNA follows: TGTGCCAGTAGTCCCCCGACAGTTATGGGCAATTCACCCCTCCACTTT.

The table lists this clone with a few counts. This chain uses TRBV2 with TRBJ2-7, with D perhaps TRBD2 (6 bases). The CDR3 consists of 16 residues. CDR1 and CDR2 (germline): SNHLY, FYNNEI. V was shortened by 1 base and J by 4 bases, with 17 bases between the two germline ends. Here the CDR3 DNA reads TGTGCCAGCAGTGAAGGGGTGGGGCGGGATGAATACGAGCAGTACTTC. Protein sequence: CASSEGVGRDEYEQYF.

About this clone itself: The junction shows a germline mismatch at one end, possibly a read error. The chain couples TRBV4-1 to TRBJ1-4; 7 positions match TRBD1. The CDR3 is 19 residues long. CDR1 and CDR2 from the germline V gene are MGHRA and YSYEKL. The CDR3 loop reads CASSQVGGTVALMNGKLFF. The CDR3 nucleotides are TGCGCCAGCAGCCAAGTAGGGGGGACAGTAGCACTAATGAATGGAAAACTGTTTTTT.